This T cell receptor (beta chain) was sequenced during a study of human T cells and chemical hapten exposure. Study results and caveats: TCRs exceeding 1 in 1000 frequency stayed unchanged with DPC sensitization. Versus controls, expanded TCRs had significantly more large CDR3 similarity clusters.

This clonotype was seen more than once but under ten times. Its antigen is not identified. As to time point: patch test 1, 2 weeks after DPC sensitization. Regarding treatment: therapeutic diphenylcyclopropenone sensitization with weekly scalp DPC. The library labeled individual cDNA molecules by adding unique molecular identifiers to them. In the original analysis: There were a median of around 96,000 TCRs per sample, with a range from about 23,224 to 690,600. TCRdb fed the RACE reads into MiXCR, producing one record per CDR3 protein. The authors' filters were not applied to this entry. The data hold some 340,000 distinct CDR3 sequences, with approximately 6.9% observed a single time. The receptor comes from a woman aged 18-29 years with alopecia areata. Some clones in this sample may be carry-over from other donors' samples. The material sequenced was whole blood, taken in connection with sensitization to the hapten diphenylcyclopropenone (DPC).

Here the CDR3 reads CASSPGTSGGPRFF. In DNA, the CDR3 is TGTGCCAGCAGCCCGGGGACTAGCGGGGGGCCTCGATTTTTT. The chain recombines TRBV2 with TRBJ2-2, with 15 bases that match TRBD2. The CDR3 is 14 amino acids. V lost 6 bases, J lost 17 bases, and 10 bases stayed unmatched. Germline lookup yields CDR1 SNHLY and CDR2 FYNNEI.